These 20 T cell receptor beta chains came from one sample sequenced in a study of T-cell reconstitution after alpha-beta-depleted transplantation in children. It was with unique molecular identifiers that the TCRbeta library was prepared. TCRdb analysed the PCR reads with MiXCR anew, one entry per CDR3 protein. The data show approximately 89,000 distinct CDR3 sequences, 15% to 19% seen once. Sequencing used PBMCs, mostly from graft donor cells, obtained 180 days after TCRalphabeta/CD19-depleted stem cell transplant. Receptors were obtained from a male patient between 2 and 15 years old who had a stem cell transplant for acute lymphoblastic leukemia, so the T cells may come from the graft donor.

This clonotype occurred many times. The chain uses TRBV12-3 or TRBV12-4 and TRBJ2-2; D is unclear. This CDR3 is 14 amino acids long. V lost 6 bases and J 0 bases, leaving 8 bases between the germline ends. The DNA for the CDR3 is TGTGCCAGCAGATTTGGCCCGAACACCGGGGAGCTGTTTTTT. Translated, it gives CASRFGPNTGELFF.

This clonotype was picked up a small number of times. The gene calls are TRBV20-1 and TRBJ2-4, with a possible D match to TRBD1 (6 bases). The ends were cut back, 5 bases at V and 14 bases at J, with 13 bases in the middle. CDR3 size: 10 residues. CDR1 is DFQATT, CDR2 SNEGSKA, per germline (reference sequence). This CDR3 is CSALGAKEYF. CDR3 sequence (DNA): TGCAGTGCTTTGGGGGCCAAGGAGTACTTC.

The rearrangement links TRBV18 to TRBJ2-1; the D gene is possibly TRBD1 (6 bases). The CDR3 consists of 15 residues. Germline V gene data show CDR1 as KGHSH and CDR2 as LQKENI. V was trimmed by 1 base and J by 2 bases, leaving 9 bases between them. In DNA form, the CDR3 reads TGTGCCAGCTCACCACTACAGGGCACCTACAATGAGCAGTTCTTC. This encodes CASSPLQGTYNEQFF.

Only a few counts were recorded for this clonotype. The gene calls are TRBV27 and TRBJ2-7; 10 positions agree with TRBD1. The CDR3 length is 13 residues. Germline V gene data show CDR1 as MNHEY and CDR2 as SMNVEV (reference sequence). The V gene end was trimmed by 4 bases and the J gene end by 5 bases; junction bases not matched to a gene: 2. The CDR3 sequence: CASSWDRGHEQYF. The CDR3, as DNA: TGTGCCAGCAGTTGGGACAGGGGACACGAGCAGTACTTC.

Only a few counts were recorded for this clonotype. The J gene is TRBJ2-5, the V gene TRBV11-3; D perhaps matches TRBD2 (5 bases). Trimming removed 3 bases at V and 3 bases at J, with 11 bases between. This CDR3 region has 14 residues. Germline CDR1 is SGHNT and CDR2 is YENEEA. The CDR3 loop reads CASSFGLGEETQYF. In DNA, the CDR3 is TGTGCCAGCAGCTTCGGACTGGGCGAAGAGACCCAGTACTTC.

The chain combines TRBV11-2 with TRBJ1-4; 8 bases align to TRBD1. With V trimmed by 5 bases and J by 1 base, 3 bases remained unmatched. Germline V gene lookup returns CDR1 SGHAT and CDR2 FQNNGV. This CDR3 has 15 amino acids. The DNA for the CDR3 is TGTGCCAGCAGCCCCGGGACAGGAACTAATGAAAAACTGTTTTTT. Translating gives CASSPGTGTNEKLFF. Full variable domain (rest looked up from reference TRBV11-2 and TRBJ1-4): EAGVAQSPRYKIIEKRQSVAFWCNPISGHATLYWYQQILGQGPKLLIQFQNNGVVDDSQLPKDRFSAERLKGVDSTLKIQPAKLEDSAVYLCASSPGTGTNEKLFFGSGTQLSVL.

In this sample, this clonotype turned up many times. The V gene is TRBV12-3 or TRBV12-4, the J gene TRBJ2-7; no clear D gene. V lost 2 bases to trimming and J lost 0 bases, with 14 bases between them. This CDR3 spans 16 amino acids. CDR3 in amino acids: CASSLQSSISSYEQYF. The CDR3 bases are TGTGCCAGCAGTTTACAGTCCAGCATAAGCTCCTACGAGCAGTACTTC.

This clonotype turned up a few times. The chain uses TRBV7-8 and TRBJ2-7; 8 nucleotides agree with TRBD1. This CDR3 contains 15 residues. Per the germline V gene, CDR1 is SGHVS and CDR2 is FQNEAQ. J lost 3 bases, V lost 1 base, and 5 bases had no gene match. The CDR3 region is CASSLGGRGLYEQYF. Here the CDR3 DNA reads TGTGCCAGCAGCTTAGGGGGCAGGGGGCTCTACGAGCAGTACTTC.

This clonotype occurred a few times. The chain recombines TRBV12-3 or TRBV12-4 with TRBJ1-2; tentative D call: TRBD1 (5 bases). V lost 6 bases and J lost 4, with 15 bases in between. The length of the CDR3 is 14 residues. CDR3 sequence reads: CASSSLGDVYGYTF. DNA for the CDR3: TGTGCCAGCAGCTCCCTTGGGGACGTCTATGGCTACACCTTC.

The V call is TRBV6-2 or TRBV6-3, the J call TRBJ2-3; 9 nucleotides match TRBD1. The CDR3 runs 17 residues. J was trimmed by 4 bases and V by 6 bases; bases with no gene match: 14. The germline gives CDR1 MNHEY, CDR2 SVGEGT. The CDR3 DNA reads TGTGCCAGCAGCCCCACCCTCGGGACAGGGTTCCCAGATACGCAGTATTTT. Its protein product is CASSPTLGTGFPDTQYF.

The chain employs TRBV20-1 and TRBJ1-2; maybe TRBD1 (5 bases). The CDR3 length is 13 residues. Looked up from germline, CDR1 is DFQATT and CDR2 is SNEGSKA (reference sequence). V was pared by 3 bases and J by 4 bases, with 12 bases between. The CDR3 sequence is CSASLGGFYGYTF. The CDR3 DNA sequence: TGCAGTGCTAGTTTGGGGGGATTCTATGGCTACACCTTC.

The CDR3 reads CASASTEAFF. CDR3 in DNA: TGTGCTAGTGCCTCGACTGAAGCTTTCTTT. V gene TRBV12-5 combines with J gene TRBJ1-1; D is unresolved. Deletions cut 7 bases from V and 5 bases from J, with 5 bases between. CDR3 size: 10 residues. Germline CDR1 and CDR2: LGHNT and FRNRAP.

This clonotype was detected many times. The chain joins TRBV7-2 to TRBJ2-3, with a tentative D call TRBD2 (6 bases). V was pared by 5 bases and J by 5 bases, with 20 bases between. The CDR3 consists of 16 residues. In germline, CDR1 is SGHTA, CDR2 FQGNSA. As DNA, the CDR3 is TGTGCCAGCAGCCAAGAAGGGCGGGGAGGAGGAGATACGCAGTATTTT. It translates to CASSQEGRGGGDTQYF.

This clonotype has a count of ten or more. V and J are TRBV24-1 and TRBJ2-2; D is perhaps TRBD2 (6 bases). The CDR3 runs 15 residues. Germline values: CDR1 KGHDR, CDR2 SFDVKD. Trimming cost V 4 bases and J 2 bases, with 10 bases left between them. The CDR3 DNA is TGTGCCACCAGTGACCCCGGGACTAACACCGGGGAGCTGTTTTTT. Residues: CATSDPGTNTGELFF.

This clonotype was seen only a few times. The chain has TRBV3-1 and TRBJ2-7; a weak D match, TRBD1 (5 bases). The germline gives CDR1 LGHDT, CDR2 YNNKEL (reference sequence). The CDR3 sequence is 16 residues long. The germline V and J ends were trimmed by 10 bases and 4 bases, with 26 bases remaining between them. This chain's CDR3 is CATSQEGDGINYEQYF. The CDR3 region has the DNA TGTGCCACCTCCCAAGAAGGGGATGGAATAAATTACGAGCAGTACTTC.

This clonotype turned up a few times. The chain links TRBV12-3 or TRBV12-4 to TRBJ2-1; 9 nucleotides agree with TRBD1. The CDR3 is made up of 15 amino acids. The V and J ends lost 1 base and 9 bases, in that order; junction bases with no gene match: 7. The CDR3 nucleotides are TGTGCCAGCAGTTTAGGGGACTTGGGACAGGGTGAGCAGTTCTTC. It yields the protein CASSLGDLGQGEQFF.

The rearrangement joins TRBV11-2 to TRBJ1-1; 11 nucleotides line up with TRBD1. This CDR3 is built from 17 residues. V was pared by 5 bases and J by 3 bases, with 11 bases of the junction left unmatched. Germline lookup yields CDR1 SGHAT and CDR2 FQNNGV. CDR3 residues: CASSGQGAWEEDTEAFF. CDR3 DNA: TGTGCCAGCAGCGGACAGGGGGCATGGGAGGAGGACACTGAAGCTTTCTTT.

This clonotype has more than one count but fewer than ten. V is TRBV11-2 and J is TRBJ2-6; D possibly corresponds to TRBD2 (5 bases). Germline CDR1 reads SGHAT; CDR2 reads FQNNGV. The CDR3 runs to 17 residues. Trimming took off 7 bases at V and 0 bases at J, with 16 bases between the two ends. CDR3 protein: CASNPRLTSSGANVLTF. The CDR3 DNA follows: TGTGCCAGCAACCCACGACTAACCTCCTCTGGGGCCAACGTCCTGACTTTC.

This clonotype was observed a few times. The genes are TRBV4-2 and TRBJ2-7, with TRBD2 matching 11 bases. V gave up 0 bases and J gave up 0 bases; unmatched junction bases: 7. The CDR3 has 18 amino acids. Per the germline V gene, CDR1 is LGHNA and CDR2 is YNFKEQ. Here the CDR3 DNA reads TGTGCCAGCAGCCAAGATGCCCCGGGACTAGCGGCCTCCTACGAGCAGTACTTC. It codes for CASSQDAPGLAASYEQYF.

This clonotype was seen more than once but under ten times. CDR3 nucleotides: TGCGCCAGCAGACCACTAGCGGGGGGGCCTAAGGCCAAAAACATTCAGTACTTC. Translation gives CASRPLAGGPKAKNIQYF. This chain joins TRBV4-1 and TRBJ2-4; the match to TRBD2 covers 13 bases. Germline CDR1 is MGHRA and CDR2 is YSYEKL. The ends lost 6 bases at V and 1 base at J; junction bases unmatched: 9. This CDR3 contains 18 residues.